The 16 T cell receptor beta chains below come from one sample, sequenced in a study of blood T cell repertoires in COVID-19. The repertoire was sequenced with immunoSEQ multiplex PCR; TCRdb's copy has only in-frame clones and lacks some. The table lists a few hundred thousand clones, roughly 90% of them singletons. Source material: peripheral blood. The receptors stem from a woman aged 50 to 60 with acute or convalescent COVID-19.

The rearrangement uses TRBV29-1 and TRBJ2-5, with 9 bases that match TRBD2. The J segment lost 2 bases and the V segment lost 0 bases, leaving 7 bases of the junction unmatched. There are 16 residues in the CDR3. CDR1 is SQVTM, CDR2 ANQGSEA, per germline. DNA for the CDR3: TGCAGCGTTGAAGATTCGACGACTAGCGGACAAGAGACCCAGTACTTC. This encodes CSVEDSTTSGQETQYF.

The rearrangement joins TRBV30 to TRBJ2-2; weak D call: TRBD1 (6 bases). This CDR3 spans 16 amino acids. The V gene lost 2 bases and the J gene lost 0 bases, with 13 bases spanning the gap. The V gene's germline CDR1 is GTSNPN and CDR2 SVGIG (reference sequence). Here the CDR3 DNA reads TGTGCCTGGAGTCAACCCCCAGGGGCGAACACCGGGGAGCTGTTTTTT. It specifies CAWSQPPGANTGELFF.

A few counts support this clone. The gene calls are TRBV30 and TRBJ2-3; 8 bases align to TRBD2. Germline V gene lookup returns CDR1 GTSNPN and CDR2 SVGIG (reference sequence). Unmatched junction bases numbered 13, after V lost 2 bases and J lost 9 bases. The CDR3 runs to 15 residues. This chain's CDR3 is CAWSRAGAGGDTQYF. Written as DNA, the CDR3 is TGTGCCTGGAGTCGAGCGGGAGCCGGGGGGGACACGCAGTATTTT.

V is TRBV7-9 and J is TRBJ1-2; the match to TRBD1 covers 9 bases. The length of the CDR3 is 15 residues. Germline CDR1 and CDR2: SEHNR and FQNEAQ (reference sequence). V shed 5 bases and J 0 bases; nucleotides not matched to a gene: 4. The CDR3: CASSDRDRANYGYTF. In nucleotides, the CDR3 is TGTGCCAGCAGCGATCGGGACAGGGCTAACTATGGCTACACCTTC.

CDR3 sequence (DNA): TGTGCCAGCAGCCAACCGGGACTCAACACCGGGGAGCTGTTTTTT. It is translated as CASSQPGLNTGELFF. This rearrangement joins TRBV7-2 to TRBJ2-2, with D tentatively TRBD2 (6 bases). CDR3 size: 15 residues. V was cut by 5 bases and J by 2 bases, with 12 bases left in between. Germline CDR1 SGHTA, CDR2 FQGNSA.

The V gene is TRBV3-1 (or the pseudogene TRBV3-2), the J gene TRBJ2-7; 13 positions agree with TRBD2. The CDR3 is made up of 19 amino acids. Per germline, CDR1 LGHDT and CDR2 YNNKEL (reference sequence). The ends lost 2 bases at V and 0 bases at J; junction bases unmatched: 10. This CDR3 is CASSQLTSGGASSSYEQYF. The DNA for the CDR3 is TGTGCCAGCAGCCAACTCACTAGCGGGGGGGCCTCTAGCTCCTACGAGCAGTACTTC.

The V call is TRBV12-5, the J call TRBJ2-5; 7 bases match TRBD2. The trim removed 2 bases at V and 3 bases at J, leaving 3 bases unmatched. The germline CDR1 and CDR2 sequences are LGHNT and FRNRAP. There are 14 residues in the CDR3. The CDR3 is CASGLLGTKETQYF. CDR3 DNA sequence: TGTGCTAGTGGTTTGCTCGGGACTAAAGAGACCCAGTACTTC.

The chain joins TRBV4-3 to TRBJ1-2; TRBD1 agrees at 7 bases. Unmatched junction bases numbered 1, after V lost 1 base and J lost 5 bases. Germline V gene sequence: CDR1 LGHNA, CDR2 YSLEER. This CDR3 has 13 amino acids. The chain's CDR3 is CASSQGTGYGYTF. CDR3 in DNA: TGCGCCAGCAGCCAAGGGACAGGATATGGCTACACCTTC.

This clone was observed a single time. The chain joins TRBV7-2 to TRBJ2-1; D not resolved. V was clipped by 5 bases and J by 1 base, with 15 bases between them. This CDR3 has 16 amino acids. In germline, CDR1 is SGHTA, CDR2 FQGNSA. CDR3 loop: CASSSREAYSYNEQFF. CDR3 in DNA: TGTGCCAGCAGCAGTCGTGAGGCATATTCCTACAATGAGCAGTTCTTC.

The V call is TRBV6-6, the J call TRBJ1-1; 10 positions match TRBD1. The germline V gene has CDR1 MNHNY and CDR2 SVGAGI (reference sequence). The CDR3 is 14 amino acids. V trimming: 7 bases; J trimming: 6 bases; junction bases outside the gene matches: 8. The CDR3 DNA reads as TGTGCCAGCAAGGGACAGGGGTTGGGCTCTGAAGCTTTCTTT. Its translation is CASKGQGLGSEAFF.

The chain links TRBV11-2 to TRBJ2-3; 12 nucleotides align to TRBD2. Trimming at V came to 2 bases and at J to 4 bases, leaving 4 bases not matched to a gene. This CDR3 has 16 amino acids. Germline V gives CDR1 SGHAT, CDR2 FQNNGV. CDR3 in amino acids: CASSLSRTSGADTQYF. In DNA form, the CDR3 reads TGTGCCAGCAGCTTATCCCGGACTAGCGGGGCAGATACGCAGTATTTT.

This clone was seen once. The V gene is TRBV6-2 or TRBV6-3, the J gene TRBJ2-1; 13 positions match TRBD2. Germline values: CDR1 MNHEY, CDR2 SVGEGT. Trimming at V came to 2 bases and at J to 7 bases, leaving 14 bases not matched to a gene. CDR3 length: 19 amino acids. This CDR3 reads CASSYGTSGVLSLGNEQFF. CDR3 nucleotide sequence: TGTGCCAGCAGTTACGGGACTAGCGGGGTATTATCGCTTGGGAATGAGCAGTTCTTC.

The chain recombines TRBV5-1 with TRBJ1-6; 7 bases match TRBD1. CDR3 length: 13 residues. The V gene's germline CDR1 is SGHRS and CDR2 YFSETQ. V shed 3 bases, J shed 7 bases, and the junction held 1 base outside the gene matches. The CDR3: CASSSQGNSPLHF. CDR3 nucleotide sequence: TGCGCCAGCAGCTCACAGGGGAATTCACCCCTCCACTTT.

This clone was detected once. The rearrangement joins TRBV29-1 to TRBJ1-2; D gene unclear. V shed 2 bases and J shed 4 bases, with 14 bases lying between them. In germline, CDR1 is SQVTM, CDR2 ANQGSEA. The CDR3 runs 14 residues. The CDR3 loop reads CSVEPPGRPYGYTF. The CDR3 bases are TGCAGCGTTGAACCCCCGGGGAGGCCCTATGGCTACACCTTC.

The rearrangement uses TRBV19 and TRBJ2-7; D unclear. The CDR3 runs to 13 residues. Trimming removed 6 bases from V and 7 bases from J, with 16 bases in between. In germline, CDR1 is LNHDA, CDR2 SQIVND (reference sequence). CDR3 amino acids: CASSQTSLAEQYF. The DNA for the CDR3 is TGTGCCAGTAGCCAGACATCACTGGCGGAGCAGTACTTC. The variable domain in full, completed from reference TRBV19 and TRBJ2-7, reads DGGITQSPKYLFRKEGQNVTLSCEQNLNHDAMYWYRQDPGQGLRLIYYSQIVNDFQKGDIAEGYSVSREKKESFPLTVTSAQKNPTAFYLCASSQTSLAEQYFGPGTRLTVT.

This rearrangement joins TRBV6-5 to TRBJ1-2, with D possibly TRBD1 on 5 matching bases. Germline loops: CDR1 MNHEY, CDR2 SVGAGI. V lost 7 bases and J lost 6, with 18 bases in between. This CDR3 comprises 14 residues. DNA of the CDR3: TGTGCCAGCAAGTTCGTAGGGGAAATAGATGGCTACACCTTC. This sequence encodes CASKFVGEIDGYTF.